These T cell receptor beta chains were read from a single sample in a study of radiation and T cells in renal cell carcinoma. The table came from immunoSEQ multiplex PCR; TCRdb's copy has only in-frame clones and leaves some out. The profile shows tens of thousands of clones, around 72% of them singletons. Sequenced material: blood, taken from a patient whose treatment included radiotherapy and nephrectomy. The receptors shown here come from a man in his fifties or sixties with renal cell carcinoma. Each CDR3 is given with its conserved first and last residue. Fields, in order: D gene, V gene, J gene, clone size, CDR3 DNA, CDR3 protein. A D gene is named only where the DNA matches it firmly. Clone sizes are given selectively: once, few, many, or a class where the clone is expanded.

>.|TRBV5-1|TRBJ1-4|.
TGCGCCAGCAGGGAGACAGCAACTAATGAAAAACTGTTTTTT
CASRETATNEKLFF
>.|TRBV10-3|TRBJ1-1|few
TGTGCCATCAGTGAGTCGAGGGCAGGTAGCGGGAACACTGAAGCTTTCTTT
CAISESRAGSGNTEAFF
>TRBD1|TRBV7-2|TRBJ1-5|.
TGTGCCAGCAGCTTTCCGGGACAGTCTCAGCCCCAGCATTTT
CASSFPGQSQPQHF
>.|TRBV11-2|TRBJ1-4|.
TGTGCCAGCAGCTCCAAAGACACAGGAACTAATGAAAAACTGTTTTTT
CASSSKDTGTNEKLFF
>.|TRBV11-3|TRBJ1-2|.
TGTGCCAGCAGCTTAGTTGGGGTCAACTATGGCTACACCTTC
CASSLVGVNYGYTF
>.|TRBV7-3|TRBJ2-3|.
TGTGCCAGCAGCCTTAAAGGGGGAGAAAGCACAGATACGCAGTATTTT
CASSLKGGESTDTQYF
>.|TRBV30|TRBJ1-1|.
TGTGCCTGGCAGTGGTTGCCGAACACTGAAGCTTTCTTT
CAWQWLPNTEAFF
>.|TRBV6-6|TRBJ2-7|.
TGTGCCAGCAGTTATCCCACAGAGGAGGTCTCCTACGAGCAGTACTTC
CASSYPTEEVSYEQYF
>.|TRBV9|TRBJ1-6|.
TGTGCCAGCAGCGACACAACTGGGATAGGACAGTCACCCCTCCACTTT
CASSDTTGIGQSPLHF
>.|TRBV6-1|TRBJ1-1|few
TGTGCCAGCAGTGAAACAGGGCGATGGGTCACTGAAGCTTTCTTT
CASSETGRWVTEAFF
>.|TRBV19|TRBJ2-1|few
TGTGCCAGTAGTCTTGCGGCTGACAATGAGCAGTTCTTC
CASSLAADNEQFF
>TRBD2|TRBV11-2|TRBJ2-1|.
TGTGCCAGCAGCTATAGCGGGGGAGCGTACAATGAGCAGTTCTTC
CASSYSGGAYNEQFF
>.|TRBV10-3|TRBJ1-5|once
TGTGCCATCAGTGAGTCGGGGGAGGCTCAGCCCCAGCATTTT
CAISESGEAQPQHF
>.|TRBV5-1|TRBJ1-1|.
TGCGCCAGCAGCTTTACGGGGGTGGGTACTGAAGCTTTCTTT
CASSFTGVGTEAFF
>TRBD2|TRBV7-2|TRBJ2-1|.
TGTGCCAGCATCGCCGGACTAGCGGGGGGGCGGTATAATGAGCAGTTCTTC
CASIAGLAGGRYNEQFF
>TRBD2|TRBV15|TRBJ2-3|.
TGTGCCACCAGCAAATCACCCTATCAACTAGCGGGAGGGCCAACAGATACGCAGTATTTT
CATSKSPYQLAGGPTDTQYF
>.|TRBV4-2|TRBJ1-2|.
TGTGCCAGCAGCCAGGTCCCGGGACGGGACGGCTACACCTTC
CASSQVPGRDGYTF
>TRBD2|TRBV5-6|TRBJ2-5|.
TGTGCCAGCAGCTTGAGGACTAGCGGGGGAGAGACCCAGTACTTC
CASSLRTSGGETQYF
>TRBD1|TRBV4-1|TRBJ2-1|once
TGCGCCAGCAGCCAAGATCACGCAGGGGGAAAGGACAATGAGCAGTTCTTC
CASSQDHAGGKDNEQFF
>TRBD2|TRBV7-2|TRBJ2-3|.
TGTGCCAGCAGCTTGCTTTCTAGCGGGAGCCCCGGGGATACGCAGTATTTT
CASSLLSSGSPGDTQYF
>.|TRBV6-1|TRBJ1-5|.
TGTGCCAGCAGTGAATTGGGGGACCAAAATCAGCCCCAGCATTTT
CASSELGDQNQPQHF
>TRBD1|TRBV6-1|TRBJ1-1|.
TGTGCCAGCACCGTTCTCGACAGGGTCGGTTCTGAAGCTTTCTTT
CASTVLDRVGSEAFF
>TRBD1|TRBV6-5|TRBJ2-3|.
TGTGCCAGCAGTTACTGGACAGGGGGCGGCGCAGATACGCAGTATTTT
CASSYWTGGGADTQYF
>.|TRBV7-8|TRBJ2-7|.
TGTGCCAGCAGCTCAACAGGTAACGACGAGCAGTACTTC
CASSSTGNDEQYF
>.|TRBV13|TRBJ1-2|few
TGTGCCAGCAGCCTTGACAGAAACTATGGCTACACCTTC
CASSLDRNYGYTF
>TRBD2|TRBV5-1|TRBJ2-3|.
TGCGCCAGCAGCTCCCCAGCGGGGGGGATCCCAGATACGCAGTATTTT
CASSSPAGGIPDTQYF
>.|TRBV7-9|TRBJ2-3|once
TGTGCCAGCAGCTTAGAGTCTTCGAATACGCAGTATTTT
CASSLESSNTQYF
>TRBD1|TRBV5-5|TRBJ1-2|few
TGTGCCAGCAGCTTCATCCACCACGGGACAGGGCTAGATGGCTACACCTTC
CASSFIHHGTGLDGYTF
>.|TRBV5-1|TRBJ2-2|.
TGCGCCAGCAGCTTGGAGTTAGGGGACACCGGGGAGCTGTTTTTT
CASSLELGDTGELFF
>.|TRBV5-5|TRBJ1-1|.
TGTGCCAGCAGCCCCGGGACACTGAACACTGAAGCTTTCTTT
CASSPGTLNTEAFF
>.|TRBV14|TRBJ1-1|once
TGTGCCAGCAGCCACTTCGGACCTGAAGCTTTCTTT
CASSHFGPEAFF
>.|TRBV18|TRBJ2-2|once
TGTGCCAGCTCACGCGAATCCGGGGCCGGGAGTGGGGAGCTGTTTTTT
CASSRESGAGSGELFF
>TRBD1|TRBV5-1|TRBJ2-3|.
TGCGCCAGCAGCCGGCTCCGGGACAGGGGGCAGCATCAAGATACGCAGTATTTT
CASSRLRDRGQHQDTQYF
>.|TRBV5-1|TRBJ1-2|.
TGCGCCAGCAGCCCCAGGGTAGGCTACACCTTC
CASSPRVGYTF
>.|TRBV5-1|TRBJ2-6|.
TGCGCCAGCAGCTTGGAGGGGGGGCCCGGGGCCAACGTCCTGACTTTC
CASSLEGGPGANVLTF
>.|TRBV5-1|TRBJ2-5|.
TGCGCCAGCAGCTCTAGGGAGTGGGAGACCCAGTACTTC
CASSSREWETQYF
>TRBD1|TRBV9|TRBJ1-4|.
TGTGCCAGCAGCGCGGGACAGTCTGAAAAACTGTTTTTT
CASSAGQSEKLFF
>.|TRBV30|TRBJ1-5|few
TGTGCCTGGAGTGTACGGGGTCAGCCCCAGCATTTT
CAWSVRGQPQHF
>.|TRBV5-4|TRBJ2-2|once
TGTGCCAGCAGCTTGGATCCGTCTAGCGCGGCCGACACCGGGGAGCTGTTTTTT
CASSLDPSSAADTGELFF
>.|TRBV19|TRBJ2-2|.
TGTGCCAGCAGTAGAATGGACAGCGCGAACACCGGGGAGCTGTTTTTT
CASSRMDSANTGELFF
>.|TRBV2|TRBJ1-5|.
TGTGCCAGCAGCGATAGCAATCAGCCCCAGCATTTT
CASSDSNQPQHF
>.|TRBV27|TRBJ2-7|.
TGTGCCAGCAGTGCCTCTCCCGGCCCGGCTTACGAGCAGTACTTC
CASSASPGPAYEQYF
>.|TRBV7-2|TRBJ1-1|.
TGTGCCAGCAGCGTACAGGGGAACACTGAAGCTTTCTTT
CASSVQGNTEAFF
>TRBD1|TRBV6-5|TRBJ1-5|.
TGTGCCAGCAGTCGGGACAGGGGTGGGCAGCCCCAGCATTTT
CASSRDRGGQPQHF
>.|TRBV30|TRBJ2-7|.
TGTGCCTGGAGTGTAGCAGGGTGGGGCTCCTACGAGCAGTACTTC
CAWSVAGWGSYEQYF
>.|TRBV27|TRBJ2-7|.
TGTGCCAGCAGTTATCAGGGCTCCTACGAGCAGTACTTC
CASSYQGSYEQYF
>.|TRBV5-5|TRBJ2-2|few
TGTGCCAGCAGCTTGGTTTCGAACCCGTTGGCGGGATCGAACACCGGGGAGCTGTTTTTT
CASSLVSNPLAGSNTGELFF
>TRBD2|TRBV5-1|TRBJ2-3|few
TGCGCCAGCAGCGTCGGACTAGCGGGAGGGTCAGATACGCAGTATTTT
CASSVGLAGGSDTQYF